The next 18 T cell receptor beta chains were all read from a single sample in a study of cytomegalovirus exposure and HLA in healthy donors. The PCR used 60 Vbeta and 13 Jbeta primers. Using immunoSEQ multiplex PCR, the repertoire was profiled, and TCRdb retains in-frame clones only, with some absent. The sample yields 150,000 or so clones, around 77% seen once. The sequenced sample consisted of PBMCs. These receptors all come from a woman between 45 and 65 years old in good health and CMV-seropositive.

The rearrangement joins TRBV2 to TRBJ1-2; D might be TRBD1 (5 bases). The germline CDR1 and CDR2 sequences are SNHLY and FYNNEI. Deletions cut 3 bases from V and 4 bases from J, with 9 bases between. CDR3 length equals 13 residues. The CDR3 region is CASSDDSSYGYTF. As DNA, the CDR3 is TGTGCCAGCAGTGATGACAGTTCCTATGGCTACACCTTC.

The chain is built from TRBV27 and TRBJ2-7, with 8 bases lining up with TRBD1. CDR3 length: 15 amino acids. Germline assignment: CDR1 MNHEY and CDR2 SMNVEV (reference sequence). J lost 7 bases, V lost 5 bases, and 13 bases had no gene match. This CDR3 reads CASSPWWGQEGEQYF. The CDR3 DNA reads TGTGCCAGCAGTCCCTGGTGGGGACAGGAGGGGGAGCAGTACTTC.

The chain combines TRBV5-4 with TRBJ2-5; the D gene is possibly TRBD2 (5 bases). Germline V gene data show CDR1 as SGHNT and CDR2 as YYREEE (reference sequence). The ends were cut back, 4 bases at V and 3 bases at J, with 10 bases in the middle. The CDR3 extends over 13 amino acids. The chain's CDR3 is CASSTGVEETQYF. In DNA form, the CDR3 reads TGTGCCAGCAGCACCGGGGTAGAAGAGACCCAGTACTTC.

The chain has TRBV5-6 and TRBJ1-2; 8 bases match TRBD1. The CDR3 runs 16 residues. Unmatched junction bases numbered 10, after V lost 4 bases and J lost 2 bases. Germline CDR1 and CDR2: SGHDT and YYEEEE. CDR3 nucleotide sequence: TGTGCCAGCAGCCTTCGGACAGGGTCAATGAACTATGGCTACACCTTC. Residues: CASSLRTGSMNYGYTF.

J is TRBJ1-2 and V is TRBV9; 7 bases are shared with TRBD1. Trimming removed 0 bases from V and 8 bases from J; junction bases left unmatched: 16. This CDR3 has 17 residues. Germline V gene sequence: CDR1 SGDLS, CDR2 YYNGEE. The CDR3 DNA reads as TGTGCCAGCAGCGTAGGGCCCCAATTGATGACAGGGAAGGGCTACACCTTC. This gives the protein CASSVGPQLMTGKGYTF.

CDR3 sequence reads: CASSQSSGGGEQYF. The CDR3 DNA sequence: TGTGCCAGCAGCCAGAGTAGCGGGGGTGGCGAGCAGTACTTC. V and J are TRBV7-9 and TRBJ2-7; 9 nucleotides match TRBD2. The CDR3 loop spans 14 amino acids. Unmatched junction bases numbered 8, after V lost 5 bases and J lost 6 bases. In germline, CDR1 is SEHNR, CDR2 FQNEAQ (reference sequence).

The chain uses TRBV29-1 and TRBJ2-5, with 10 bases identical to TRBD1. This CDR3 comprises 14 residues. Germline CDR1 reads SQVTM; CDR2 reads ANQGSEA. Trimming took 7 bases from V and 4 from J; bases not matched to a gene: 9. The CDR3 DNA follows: TGCAGCGGGCAGGGGACAGGGGTGGGAGAGACCCAGTACTTC. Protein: CSGQGTGVGETQYF.

CDR3 DNA sequence: TGTGCCAGCAGTTTTAGCGGGGGGAACACCGGGGAGCTGTTTTTT. This codes for CASSFSGGNTGELFF. V usage is TRBV5-5 and J usage is TRBJ2-2; 9 bases are a match to TRBD2. V lost 5 bases to trimming and J lost 1 base; unmatched junction nucleotides: 3. Looked up from germline, CDR1 is SGHKS and CDR2 is YYEKEE (reference sequence). The CDR3 has 15 residues.

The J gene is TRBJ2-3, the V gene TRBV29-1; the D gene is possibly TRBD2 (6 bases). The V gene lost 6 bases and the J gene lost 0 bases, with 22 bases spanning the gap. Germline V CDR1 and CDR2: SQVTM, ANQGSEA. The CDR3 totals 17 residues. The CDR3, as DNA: TGCAGCGTCCCGAACGCCCGGGGGTTTCTTAGCACAGATACGCAGTATTTT. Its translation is CSVPNARGFLSTDTQYF.

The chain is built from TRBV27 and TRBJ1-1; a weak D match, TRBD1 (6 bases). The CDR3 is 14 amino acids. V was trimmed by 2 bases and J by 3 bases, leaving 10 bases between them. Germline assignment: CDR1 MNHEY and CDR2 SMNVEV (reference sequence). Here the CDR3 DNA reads TGTGCCAGCAGTTTAAGCAGGGGCTACACTGAAGCTTTCTTT. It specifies CASSLSRGYTEAFF.

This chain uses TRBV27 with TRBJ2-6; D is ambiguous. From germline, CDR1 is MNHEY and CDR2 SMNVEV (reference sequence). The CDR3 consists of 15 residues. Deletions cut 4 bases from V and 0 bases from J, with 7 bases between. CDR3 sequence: CASSSRSSGANVLTF. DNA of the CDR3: TGTGCCAGCAGTTCGAGAAGCTCTGGGGCCAACGTCCTGACTTTC.

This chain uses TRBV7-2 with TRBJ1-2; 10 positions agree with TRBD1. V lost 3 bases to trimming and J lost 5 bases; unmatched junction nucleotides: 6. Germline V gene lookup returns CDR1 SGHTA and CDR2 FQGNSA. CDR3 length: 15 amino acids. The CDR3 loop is CASSLRSDRGYGYTF. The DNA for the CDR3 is TGTGCCAGCAGCTTGCGATCGGACAGGGGGTATGGCTACACCTTC. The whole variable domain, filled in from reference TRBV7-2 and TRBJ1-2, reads GAGVSQSPSNKVTEKGKDVELRCDPISGHTALYWYRQSLGQGLEFLIYFQGNSAPDKSGLPSDRFSAERTGGSVSTLTIQRTQQEDSAVYLCASSLRSDRGYGYTFGSGTRLTVV.

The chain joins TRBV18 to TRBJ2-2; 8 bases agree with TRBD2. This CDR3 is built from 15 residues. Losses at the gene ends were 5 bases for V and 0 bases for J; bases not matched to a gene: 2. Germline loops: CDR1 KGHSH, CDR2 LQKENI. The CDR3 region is CASSKAGANTGELFF. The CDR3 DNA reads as TGTGCCAGCTCAAAAGCGGGAGCGAACACCGGGGAGCTGTTTTTT.

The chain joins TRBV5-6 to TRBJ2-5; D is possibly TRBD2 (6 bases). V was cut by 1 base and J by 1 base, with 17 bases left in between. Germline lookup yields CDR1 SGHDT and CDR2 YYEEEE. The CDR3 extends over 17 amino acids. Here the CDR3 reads CASSLLVGRGRQETQYF. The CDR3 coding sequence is TGTGCCAGCAGCTTGCTTGTCGGGCGGGGACGCCAAGAGACCCAGTACTTC.

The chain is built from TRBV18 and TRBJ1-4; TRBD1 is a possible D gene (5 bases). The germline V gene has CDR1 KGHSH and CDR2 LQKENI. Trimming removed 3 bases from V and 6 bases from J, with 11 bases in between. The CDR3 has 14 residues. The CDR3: CASSPQGADEKLFF. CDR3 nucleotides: TGTGCCAGCTCACCCCAAGGGGCAGATGAAAAACTGTTTTTT. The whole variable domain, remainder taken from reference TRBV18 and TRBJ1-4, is NAGVMQNPRHLVRRRGQEARLRCSPMKGHSHVYWYRQLPEEGLKFMVYLQKENIIDESGMPKERFSAEFPKEGPSILRIQQVVRGDSAAYFCASSPQGADEKLFFGSGTQLSVL.

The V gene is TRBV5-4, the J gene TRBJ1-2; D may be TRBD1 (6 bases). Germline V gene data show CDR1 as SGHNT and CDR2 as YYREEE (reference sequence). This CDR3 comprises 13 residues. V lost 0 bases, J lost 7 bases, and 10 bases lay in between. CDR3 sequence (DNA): TGTGCCAGCAGCTTGGACAGGGTGCGTGGCTACACCTTC. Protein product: CASSLDRVRGYTF.

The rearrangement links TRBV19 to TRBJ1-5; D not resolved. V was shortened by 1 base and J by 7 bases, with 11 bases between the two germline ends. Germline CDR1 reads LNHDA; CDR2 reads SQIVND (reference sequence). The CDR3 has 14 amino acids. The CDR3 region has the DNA TGTGCCAGTAGTATAGGAGCAGGTTGGCAGCCCCAGCATTTT. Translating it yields CASSIGAGWQPQHF.

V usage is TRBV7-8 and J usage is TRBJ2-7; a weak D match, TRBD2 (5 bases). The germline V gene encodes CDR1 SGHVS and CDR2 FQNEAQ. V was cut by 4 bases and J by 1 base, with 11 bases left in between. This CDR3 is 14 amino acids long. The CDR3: CASSYTRGSYEQYF. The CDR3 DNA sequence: TGTGCCAGCAGCTACACAAGAGGGTCCTACGAGCAGTACTTC.